This T cell receptor (beta chain) was identified in a study of immune characterization of retroperitoneal liposarcoma. MiXCR was run by TCRdb on the PCR reads, yielding one entry per CDR3 protein. The sample lists about 10,000 distinct CDR3 sequences, 37% occurring once. V was pared by 6 bases and J by 1 base, with 10 bases of the junction left unmatched. The CDR3 is 17 amino acids. Sequenced input: tumor tissue. This TCR was recovered from a male donor with retroperitoneal liposarcoma. V is TRBV12-3 or TRBV12-4 and J is TRBJ2-1; 9 bases match TRBD2. The CDR3 DNA reads TGTGCCAGCAGATCCCCCTTCGGACTAGCGTCCTACAATGAGCAGTTCTTC. This translates into CASRSPFGLASYNEQFF.